A selection of T cell receptor beta chains follows, all from one sample in a study of OX40 agonist ivuxolimab in advanced cancers. Using immunoSEQ multiplex PCR, the repertoire was profiled, and TCRdb retains in-frame clones only, with some absent. The table shows about 60,000 clones, with roughly nine tenths occurring only once. Sequencing was performed on CD4+ or CD8+ T cells sorted from blood, taken in a trial of the OX40 agonist ivuxolimab. The receptors come from an adult with an advanced solid tumor such as melanoma, head and neck, liver or kidney cancer. Both conserved end residues are part of each CDR3. D genes are given only for firm matches. Expanded clones get a size class; other rows say once, few or many, or leave the size out.

CDR3 DNA	CDR3 protein	J gene	D gene	clone size	V gene
TGTGCCAGCAGCTCCACCCCAGACAGTAACTATGGCTACACCTTC	CASSSTPDSNYGYTF	TRBJ1-2	-	-	TRBV13
TGTGCCAGCAGGGAACAGGGAAACCACCCTAACTATGGCTACACCTTC	CASREQGNHPNYGYTF	TRBJ1-2	-	-	TRBV28
TGTGCCAGCAGCCCGACCGGTCCCGGGCCCTACAATGAGCAGTTCTTC	CASSPTGPGPYNEQFF	TRBJ2-1	-	-	TRBV9
TGTGCCAGCAGCCTCGGACAGGGTAGCCAGCCCCAGCATTTT	CASSLGQGSQPQHF	TRBJ1-5	TRBD1	-	TRBV5-6
TGCGCCAGGGCAAGGGGCAGGGGGCCCTACGAGCAGTACTTC	CARARGRGPYEQYF	TRBJ2-7	TRBD1	few	TRBV23-1
TGTGCCAGCAGCCGGACAGGGGCCCTGGGCGAGACCCAGTACTTC	CASSRTGALGETQYF	TRBJ2-5	TRBD1	-	TRBV2
TGTGCCAGCAGCCAAGCAGTACTAGCGGTTAACAATGAGCAGTTCTTC	CASSQAVLAVNNEQFF	TRBJ2-1	TRBD2	-	TRBV4-2
TGTGCCAGCAGCTTAGGGGGCCCCGGGGAGCTGTTTTTT	CASSLGGPGELFF	TRBJ2-2	TRBD1	-	TRBV9
TGTGCCAGCAGTTTACTCACGATGCCCTCCTACAATGAGCAGTTCTTC	CASSLLTMPSYNEQFF	TRBJ2-1	-	-	TRBV27
TGTGCCAGCAGTTCCCTTCAGCGGCTCGTCTACAATGAGCAGTTCTTC	CASSSLQRLVYNEQFF	TRBJ2-1	-	-	TRBV28
TGTGCCAGCAGCTTGGATGGTAGCGGGAGGGCAGCAGATACGCAGTATTTT	CASSLDGSGRAADTQYF	TRBJ2-3	TRBD2	-	TRBV5-6
TGCGCCAGCAGCTTGCTAGCGGGAAAGCCCTACAATGAGCAGTTCTTC	CASSLLAGKPYNEQFF	TRBJ2-1	TRBD2	-	TRBV5-1
TGTGCCAGCAGTTACCGCCCTGGGGGCTACACCTTC	CASSYRPGGYTF	TRBJ1-2	-	-	TRBV6-5
TGTGCCAGCACACCGGGCGATGTAGATTCTCCCTACGAGCAGTACTTC	CASTPGDVDSPYEQYF	TRBJ2-7	-	-	TRBV28
TGTGCCAGTAGCTGGACTGATTACAATGAGCAGTTCTTC	CASSWTDYNEQFF	TRBJ2-1	-	-	TRBV19
TGTGCCAGCAGCGACCCAACCGGGACTCATCTACGGGACGAGCAGTACTTC	CASSDPTGTHLRDEQYF	TRBJ2-7	-	once	TRBV7-9
TGTGCCAGCAGCGTAGAGGGTAGTCCCCACAATGAGCAGTTCTTC	CASSVEGSPHNEQFF	TRBJ2-1	-	-	TRBV9
TGTGCCAGCAGCGCGGGACACCCTAATGAGCAGTTCTTC	CASSAGHPNEQFF	TRBJ2-1	-	-	TRBV9
TGTGCCATCAGTCCCGGGGTCGAGCAGTACTTC	CAISPGVEQYF	TRBJ2-7	-	-	TRBV10-3
TGCAGCGTTCACACAGGGACTGAAGCTTTCTTT	CSVHTGTEAFF	TRBJ1-1	-	-	TRBV29-1
TGTGCCAGCAGCTTACGACAGGGGGCTGGCTACACCTTC	CASSLRQGAGYTF	TRBJ1-2	TRBD1	once	TRBV7-8
TGTGCCAGCAGCCCTGGTGAGGGCAGAACTGAAGCTTTCTTT	CASSPGEGRTEAFF	TRBJ1-1	-	-	TRBV7-8
TGTGCCAGCAGCTTAGTACGTCAGGGCAATGAGCAGTTCTTC	CASSLVRQGNEQFF	TRBJ2-1	-	-	TRBV7-6
TGTGCCATCAGTGAAACTAGCGGTACCTCCTACAATGAGCAGTTCTTC	CAISETSGTSYNEQFF	TRBJ2-1	TRBD2	-	TRBV10-3
TGCGCCAGCAGCCAAAGATACAGGGACCTTGAGCTATCTGGCTACACCTTC	CASSQRYRDLELSGYTF	TRBJ1-2	-	-	TRBV4-1
TGTGCCAGCAGCCCATACCCCCGGTCCCGGTCCTACAATGAGCAGTTCTTC	CASSPYPRSRSYNEQFF	TRBJ2-1	-	-	TRBV11-2
TGTGCCAGCAGCCCAAAGGGGGGCGGGAGACGGGATGAGCAGTTCTTC	CASSPKGGGRRDEQFF	TRBJ2-1	-	-	TRBV25-1
TGTGCCAGCAGTTTGTCACAGGGGTTTTACACTGAAGCTTTCTTT	CASSLSQGFYTEAFF	TRBJ1-1	TRBD1	few	TRBV28
TGTGCCAGTTCCCACCAAGACAGGGTGATAGATACGCAGTATTTT	CASSHQDRVIDTQYF	TRBJ2-3	TRBD1	-	TRBV19
TGTGCCAGCAGCTACGAGGGACGGGCCTACGAGCAGTACTTC	CASSYEGRAYEQYF	TRBJ2-7	-	-	TRBV7-9
TGTGCCAGCAGCGCGGACTTATACCAAGAGACCCAGTACTTC	CASSADLYQETQYF	TRBJ2-5	-	-	TRBV5-4
TGTGCCAGCAGTGAGGGACTAGCGGAGATCAATGAGCAGTTCTTC	CASSEGLAEINEQFF	TRBJ2-1	TRBD2	-	TRBV2
TGTGCCAGCAAGTTAGGGGCGGGGGCGGGAGACACCGGGGAGCTGTTTTTT	CASKLGAGAGDTGELFF	TRBJ2-2	-	-	TRBV27
TGCGCCAGCAGCCAAGTAGGAGTCTCTGGAAACACCATATATTTT	CASSQVGVSGNTIYF	TRBJ1-3	-	-	TRBV4-1
TGTGCCAGCAGCTTATCGGGATACGAGCAGTACTTC	CASSLSGYEQYF	TRBJ2-7	-	-	TRBV7-9
TGTGCCAGCAGCCAAGATTCACAGTCACCCCTCCACTTT	CASSQDSQSPLHF	TRBJ1-6	-	-	TRBV4-2
TGTGCCTGGAGCGCCGGGACTAGCGGGCTCACGTGGAGCACAGATACGCAGTATTTT	CAWSAGTSGLTWSTDTQYF	TRBJ2-3	TRBD2	-	TRBV30
TGTGCCAGCTCCCCGGGTGCGGGAGGCCCAGATACGCAGTATTTT	CASSPGAGGPDTQYF	TRBJ2-3	TRBD2	-	TRBV13
TGTGCCAGCAGCTTAGCGAGGGGACAGGTCTACAATGAGCAGTTCTTC	CASSLARGQVYNEQFF	TRBJ2-1	TRBD1	-	TRBV7-9
TGTGCCAGCAGCACGGACGGGGCAGAGTATCAGCCCCAGCATTTT	CASSTDGAEYQPQHF	TRBJ1-5	-	-	TRBV7-9
TGTGCCAGCAGCGTTGCACAGGGAGCCTACACCTTC	CASSVAQGAYTF	TRBJ1-2	-	-	TRBV9
TGCGCCAGCAGCCAGGGGACAGCCTACGAGCAGTACTTC	CASSQGTAYEQYF	TRBJ2-7	TRBD1	few	TRBV5-1
TGCGCCAGCAGCTTGGCGGTCGACACAGATACGCAGTATTTT	CASSLAVDTDTQYF	TRBJ2-3	-	-	TRBV5-1
TGCGCCAGCAGCCAATTAACAGGCTTAAACACTGAAGCTTTCTTT	CASSQLTGLNTEAFF	TRBJ1-1	-	-	TRBV4-1
TGTGCCAGCAGTGTAACAGGTGCCTCCTACGAGCAGTACTTC	CASSVTGASYEQYF	TRBJ2-7	-	-	TRBV25-1
TGTGCCAGCAGCCCGGCCCCCTTTGTGGAGACCCAGTACTTC	CASSPAPFVETQYF	TRBJ2-5	-	-	TRBV6-5
TGTGCCAGCAGCTCGACCCGTCTTGCGGGACAGTACTTC	CASSSTRLAGQYF	TRBJ2-7	-	-	TRBV6-5
TGCGCCAGCAGGGAGCCGGGACACCCGGATGAAAAACTGTTTTTT	CASREPGHPDEKLFF	TRBJ1-4	-	-	TRBV10-2
TGTGCCAGCAGTTTAGAATATGGGGCTTCACCCCTCCACTTT	CASSLEYGASPLHF	TRBJ1-6	-	once	TRBV28
TGTGCCAGTAGTAAGGACTTCGGGACCGGGGAGCTGTTTTTT	CASSKDFGTGELFF	TRBJ2-2	-	-	TRBV19
TGTGCCAGCAGCCCTCCGACTAGCGGGAGCGCCTACGAGCAGTACTTC	CASSPPTSGSAYEQYF	TRBJ2-7	TRBD2	-	TRBV11-2
TGTGCCAGCAGTTTATTGGCCGGGCCGCGGGGTCAGCCCCAGCATTTT	CASSLLAGPRGQPQHF	TRBJ1-5	-	few	TRBV27